This entry describes one TCR beta chain. Its specificity is unknown. This specimen belongs to a study of T cell responses to AZD1222 COVID-19 vaccine. Study conclusions and caveats: Most donors were white British, females outnumbered males, and clonal diversity was possibly underestimated. Only a handful of AZD1222 recipients, roughly six in all, had baseline seropositivity. Variant regions that are unmutated are reportedly the target of nearly half of spike-specific TCRs.

This CDR3 region has 15 residues. Between the trimmed V and J ends, which lost 0 bases and 0 bases, there was a span of 6 bases. Germline V CDR1 and CDR2: SGHRS, YFSETQ. The method was immunoSEQ multiplex PCR; TCRdb's version includes in-frame clones alone and lacks a portion of them. The sample records around 120,000 clones, about 95% being singletons. This specimen was peripheral blood, taken on day 0 of AZD1222 vaccination. This clonotype was obtained from an adult in good health. The rearrangement uses TRBV5-1 and TRBJ2-2; D uncertain. CDR3 residues: CASSLDQTNTGELFF. CDR3 DNA sequence: TGCGCCAGCAGCTTGGATCAGACGAACACCGGGGAGCTGTTTTTT. Full variable domain (missing parts from reference TRBV5-1 and TRBJ2-2): KAGVTQTPRYLIKTRGQQVTLSCSPISGHRSVSWYQQTPGQGLQFLFEYFSETQRNKGNFPGRFSGRQFSNSRSEMNVSTLELGDSALYLCASSLDQTNTGELFFGEGSRLTVL.